The 11 T cell receptor beta chains given below trace back to one sample, sequenced in a study of blood T cells in healthy people across ages. With a J-beta primer mix and a sample-barcoded 5' primer, a second PCR ran roughly 6 to 11 cycles. MiXCR, run by TCRdb on the 5' RACE reads, gives a single entry per CDR3 protein. The table lists around 1,600,000 distinct CDR3 sequences, 40% to 45% of them singletons. The sample consisted of blood. The source of these receptors is a woman aged 18-35 years in good health.

This rearrangement joins TRBV15 to TRBJ1-2; D is unresolved. The V end lost 0 bases, the J end lost 4 bases, and 6 bases lay between the germline ends. Germline CDR1 is LNHNV and CDR2 is YYDKDF (reference sequence). The length of the CDR3 is 13 residues. CDR3 in DNA: TGTGCCACCAGCAGAGATCGCGTCTATGGCTACACCTTC. Translated, it gives CATSRDRVYGYTF.

The chain is built from TRBV5-1 and TRBJ2-7, with D unclear. The CDR3 length is 16 residues. The germline V gene has CDR1 SGHRS and CDR2 YFSETQ. Between the trimmed V and J ends, which lost 0 bases and 2 bases, there was a span of 15 bases. The CDR3 DNA is TGCGCCAGCAGCTTGGCTTCCGGCAGTTCTGCCTACGAGCAGTACTTC. It specifies CASSLASGSSAYEQYF.

This clonotype was seen repeatedly, ten times or more. The chain employs TRBV10-3 and TRBJ2-5; D might be TRBD2 (6 bases). The CDR3 sequence is 14 residues long. Per germline, CDR1 ENHRY and CDR2 SYGVKD. V was pared by 2 bases and J by 1 base, with 8 bases between. The CDR3: CAISENGGQETQYF. The CDR3 DNA is TGTGCCATCAGTGAGAACGGGGGCCAAGAGACCCAGTACTTC.

Of note for this clonotype: A read error may account for a junction end that differs from germline. The CDR3 region has the DNA TGTGCCAGCAGCTTATCTCCAGGTCTAATAAACGAAAGACTGTTTTTT. This translates into CASSLSPGLINERLFF. The chain uses TRBV7-2 and TRBJ1-4; no clear D. Germline-derived CDR1 and CDR2 are SGHTA and FQGNSA. This CDR3 comprises 16 residues. The full variable domain, rest sourced from reference TRBV7-2 and TRBJ1-4, is GAGVSQSPSNKVTEKGKDVELRCDPISGHTALYWYRQSLGQGLEFLIYFQGNSAPDKSGLPSDRFSAERTGGSVSTLTIQRTQQEDSAVYLCASSLSPGLINERLFFGSGTQLSVL.

In the case of this clonotype: The germline gene is not matched at one end of the junction; a read error may be the cause. For the CDR3, the DNA is TGTGTCAGCAGTGAGGGAGCTTATCAGCCCCAGCATTTT. It yields the protein CVSSEGAYQPQHF. This chain joins TRBV12-3 or TRBV12-4 and TRBJ1-5; D unresolved. The CDR3 has 13 residues.

This rearrangement joins TRBV7-2 to TRBJ2-7; D is perhaps TRBD1 (8 bases). The CDR3 runs 15 residues. The germline CDR1 and CDR2 sequences are SGHTA and FQGNSA. V was pared by 5 bases and J by 3 bases, with 17 bases between. In DNA form, the CDR3 reads TGTGCCAGCAGCCCTCAGCGGGACAGGTTCTACGAGCAGTACTTC. It is translated as CASSPQRDRFYEQYF.

The V gene is TRBV5-1, the J gene TRBJ2-7; 9 bases are a match to TRBD1. This CDR3 is built from 14 residues. Germline V gives CDR1 SGHRS, CDR2 YFSETQ. J gave up 2 bases and V 5 bases, and 5 bases lay outside the gene matches. The CDR3, as DNA: TGCGCCAGCAGTCGACAGGGGGGCACCTACGAGCAGTACTTC. It translates to CASSRQGGTYEQYF.

In its sample, this clonotype was seen a few times. The J gene is TRBJ2-7, the V gene TRBV7-9; TRBD1 is a possible D gene (5 bases). V was pared by 5 bases and J by 3 bases, with 11 bases between. The length of the CDR3 is 13 residues. CDR1 and CDR2 (germline): SEHNR, FQNEAQ (reference sequence). The CDR3 bases are TGTGCCAGCAGCCAGGGAAACTTCTACGAGCAGTACTTC. This sequence encodes CASSQGNFYEQYF. The full variable domain, rest sourced from reference TRBV7-9 and TRBJ2-7, is DTGVSQNPRHKITKRGQNVTFRCDPISEHNRLYWYRQTLGQGPEFLTYFQNEAQLEKSRLLSDRFSAERPKGSFSTLEIQRTEQGDSAMYLCASSQGNFYEQYFGPGTRLTVT.

The rearrangement uses TRBV16 and TRBJ1-2; a weak D match, TRBD1 (6 bases). CDR3 length equals 15 residues. V dropped 4 bases and J dropped 8 bases, with 20 bases sitting between them. The germline V gene has CDR1 KGHSY and CDR2 FQNENV. The CDR3 protein is CASSPYWGASNGYTF. The CDR3 DNA reads as TGTGCCAGCAGCCCTTACTGGGGGGCATCTAACGGCTACACCTTC.

The chain uses TRBV2 and TRBJ2-3, with TRBD1 matching 8 bases. The CDR3 spans 14 residues. V lost 6 bases, J lost 2 bases, and 4 bases stayed unmatched. Per germline, CDR1 SNHLY and CDR2 FYNNEI. The CDR3 sequence: CASRDRVFTDTQYF. The CDR3 nucleotides read TGTGCCAGCAGGGACAGGGTATTCACAGATACGCAGTATTTT.

Remarks on this clonotype: Possible read error: a much larger clone is one base away. J is TRBJ2-1 and V is TRBV12-3 or TRBV12-4; TRBD1 matches at 9 bases. J gave up 10 bases and V 1 base, and 11 bases lay outside the gene matches. This CDR3 comprises 16 residues. Here the CDR3 reads CASSLGPDRGINEQFF. The CDR3 DNA sequence: TGTGCCAGCAGTTTAGGGCCCGACAGGGGGATCAACGAGCAGTTCTTC.